A single sample is the source of the 9 T cell receptor beta chains below, sequenced in a study of cytomegalovirus exposure and HLA in healthy donors. 13 Jbeta primers and 60 Vbeta primers were used for the PCR. Sequencing was performed with immunoSEQ multiplex PCR; in TCRdb, only in-frame clones are kept and a portion is missing. The data show more than 100,000 clones, around three quarters seen once. Material for sequencing was PBMCs. Every receptor here comes from a man between 40 and 49 years old in good health and CMV-seronegative.

This chain uses TRBV10-3 with TRBJ2-2, with TRBD1 identical over 9 bases. V shed 0 bases, J shed 5 bases, and the junction held 7 bases outside the gene matches. This CDR3 spans 17 amino acids. Germline lookup yields CDR1 ENHRY and CDR2 SYGVKD. The CDR3 bases are TGTGCCATCAGTGAGTCGACTCCAGGACAGGGGACCGGGGAGCTGTTTTTT. Its translation is CAISESTPGQGTGELFF.

The chain couples TRBV5-6 to TRBJ2-4, with TRBD2 matching 13 bases. The germline V gene encodes CDR1 SGHDT and CDR2 YYEEEE. V dropped 3 bases and J dropped 1; count of bases not matched to a gene: 4. The length of the CDR3 is 17 residues. The CDR3 DNA is TGTGCCAGCAGCTCGAGACTAGCGGGGGGTGCCAAAAACATTCAGTACTTC. Amino acids: CASSSRLAGGAKNIQYF.

The chain recombines TRBV2 with TRBJ2-5; 9 bases map to TRBD2. The CDR3 loop spans 14 amino acids. CDR1 is SNHLY and CDR2 is FYNNEI in the germline V gene. V was pared by 7 bases and J by 2 bases, with 5 bases of the junction left unmatched. For the CDR3, the DNA is TGTGCCAGCACTCGACTAGCGGTTCAAGAGACCCAGTACTTC. This sequence encodes CASTRLAVQETQYF.

This clone was picked up one time. The rearrangement links TRBV5-1 to TRBJ2-5; D might be TRBD2 (5 bases). Trimming took 1 base from V and 1 from J, leaving 14 bases between them. The CDR3 loop spans 16 amino acids. Germline CDR1 SGHRS, CDR2 YFSETQ. For the CDR3, the DNA is TGCGCCAGCAGCTTGTTTCTAGCTCACCCCCAAGAGACCCAGTACTTC. Amino acid sequence: CASSLFLAHPQETQYF.

This chain joins TRBV28 and TRBJ2-3; tentatively, D is TRBD1 (5 bases). Germline CDR1 reads MDHEN; CDR2 reads SYDVKM. The CDR3 has 14 residues. V lost 2 bases to trimming and J lost 2 bases, with 8 bases between them. Here the CDR3 reads CASSLDSYTDTQYF. The CDR3 DNA reads as TGTGCCAGCAGTTTAGACAGTTACACAGATACGCAGTATTTT. The whole variable domain, filled in from reference TRBV28 and TRBJ2-3, reads DVKVTQSSRYLVKRTGEKVFLECVQDMDHENMFWYRQDPGLGLRLIYFSYDVKMKEKGDIPEGYSVSREKKERFSLILESASTNQTSMYLCASSLDSYTDTQYFGPGTRLTVL.

This sequence joins TRBV27 and TRBJ2-2; 8 positions match TRBD1. This CDR3 is 14 amino acids long. The junction had 6 bases not matched to a gene; V was cut back by 8 bases and J by 4 bases. Germline CDR1 and CDR2: MNHEY and SMNVEV (reference sequence). The CDR3 DNA sequence: TGTGCCAGCGGCCTCACAGGGGGCACCGGGGAGCTGTTTTTT. It is translated as CASGLTGGTGELFF.

This chain connects TRBV7-8 to TRBJ2-3, with D perhaps TRBD2 (5 bases). The V and J ends lost 5 bases and 2 bases respectively, with 14 bases between them. Germline V gene sequence: CDR1 SGHVS, CDR2 FQNEAQ. This CDR3 contains 15 residues. The CDR3 sequence is CASSQADGITDTQYF. The CDR3 nucleotides read TGTGCCAGCAGCCAAGCGGACGGTATCACAGATACGCAGTATTTT.

This chain connects TRBV2 to TRBJ2-2; no firm D call. The V end lost 6 bases, the J end lost 4 bases, and 9 bases lay between the germline ends. The CDR3 runs to 13 residues. Germline CDR1 and CDR2: SNHLY and FYNNEI. The CDR3 bases are TGTGCCAGCAGGATTTTAGCCACCGGGGAGCTGTTTTTT. Translating gives CASRILATGELFF.

This chain's CDR3 is CASSLGGPSNQPQHF. The DNA for the CDR3 is TGTGCCAGCAGTTTAGGGGGCCCTAGCAATCAGCCCCAGCATTTT. V is TRBV27 and J is TRBJ1-5; maybe TRBD1 (6 bases). Per germline, CDR1 MNHEY and CDR2 SMNVEV (reference sequence). This CDR3 comprises 15 residues. V gave up 2 bases and J gave up 0 bases, with 8 bases separating them.